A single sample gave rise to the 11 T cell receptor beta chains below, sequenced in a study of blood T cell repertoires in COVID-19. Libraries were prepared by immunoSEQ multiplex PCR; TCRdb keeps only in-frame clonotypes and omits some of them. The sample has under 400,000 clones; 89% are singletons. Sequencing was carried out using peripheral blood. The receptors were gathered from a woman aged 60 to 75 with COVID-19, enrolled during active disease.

Here the CDR3 DNA reads TGTGCCAGCAGCCAAACGACTAGCGGGGCGCCGAGGCCCCAGTACTTC. The encoded protein is CASSQTTSGAPRPQYF. The J gene is TRBJ2-5, the V gene TRBV3-1 (or the pseudogene TRBV3-2); 11 bases are a match to TRBD2. Per germline, CDR1 LGHDT and CDR2 YNNKEL (reference sequence). Losses at the gene ends were 2 bases for V and 9 bases for J; bases not matched to a gene: 11. This CDR3 contains 16 residues.

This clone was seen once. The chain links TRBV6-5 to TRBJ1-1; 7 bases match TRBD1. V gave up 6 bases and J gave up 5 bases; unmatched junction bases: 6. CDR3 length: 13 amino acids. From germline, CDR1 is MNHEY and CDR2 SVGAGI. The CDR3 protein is CASSKQGRTEAFF. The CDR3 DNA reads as TGTGCCAGCAGCAAACAGGGGAGGACTGAAGCTTTCTTT.

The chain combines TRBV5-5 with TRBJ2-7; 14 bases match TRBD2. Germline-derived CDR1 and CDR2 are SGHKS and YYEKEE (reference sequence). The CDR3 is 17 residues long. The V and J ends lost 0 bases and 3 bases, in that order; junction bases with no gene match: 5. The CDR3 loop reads CASSLATSGGAIYEQYF. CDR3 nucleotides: TGTGCCAGCAGCTTGGCGACTAGCGGGGGGGCGATCTACGAGCAGTACTTC. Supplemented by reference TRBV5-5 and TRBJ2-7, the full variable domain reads DAGVTQSPTHLIKTRGQQVTLRCSPISGHKSVSWYQQVLGQGPQFIFQYYEKEERGRGNFPDRFSARQFPNYSSELNVNALLLGDSALYLCASSLATSGGAIYEQYFGPGTRLTVT.

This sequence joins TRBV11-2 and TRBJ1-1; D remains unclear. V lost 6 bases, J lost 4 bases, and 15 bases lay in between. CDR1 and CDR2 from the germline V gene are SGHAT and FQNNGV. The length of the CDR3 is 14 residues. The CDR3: CASRKGRVGTEAFF. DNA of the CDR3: TGTGCCAGCAGAAAAGGGAGGGTAGGCACTGAAGCTTTCTTT.

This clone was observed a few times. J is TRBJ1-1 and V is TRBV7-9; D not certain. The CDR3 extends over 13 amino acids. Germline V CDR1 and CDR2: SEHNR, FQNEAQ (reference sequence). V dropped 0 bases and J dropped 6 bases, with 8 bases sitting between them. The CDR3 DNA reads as TGTGCCAGCAGCTTAGCTACTCCCGCTGAAGCTTTCTTT. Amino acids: CASSLATPAEAFF.

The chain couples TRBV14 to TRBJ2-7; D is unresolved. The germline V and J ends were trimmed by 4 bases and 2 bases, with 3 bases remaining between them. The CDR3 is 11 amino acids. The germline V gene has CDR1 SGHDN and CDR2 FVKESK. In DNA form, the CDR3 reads TGTGCCAGCAGCCGAGCCTACGAGCAGTACTTC. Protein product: CASSRAYEQYF.

The CDR3 here is CASSFGGGQLAKNIQYF. The CDR3 DNA sequence: TGTGCCAGCAGCTTTGGGGGGGGGCAGTTGGCCAAAAACATTCAGTACTTC. This chain links TRBV5-4 with TRBJ2-4; D is perhaps TRBD2 (7 bases). CDR1 and CDR2 from the germline V gene are SGHNT and YYREEE (reference sequence). The CDR3 consists of 17 residues. V gave up 2 bases and J gave up 1 base, with 16 bases separating them.

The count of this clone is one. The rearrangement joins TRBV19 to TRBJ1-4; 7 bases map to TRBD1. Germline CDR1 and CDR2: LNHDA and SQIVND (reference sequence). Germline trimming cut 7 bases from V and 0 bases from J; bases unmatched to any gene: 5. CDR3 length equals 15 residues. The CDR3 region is CASTTGTATNEKLFF. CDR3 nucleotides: TGTGCCAGTACCACGGGGACAGCAACTAATGAAAAACTGTTTTTT.

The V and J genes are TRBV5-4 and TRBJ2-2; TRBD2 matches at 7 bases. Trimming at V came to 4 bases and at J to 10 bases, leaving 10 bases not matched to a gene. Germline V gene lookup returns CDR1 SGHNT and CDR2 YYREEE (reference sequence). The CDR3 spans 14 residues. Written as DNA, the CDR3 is TGTGCCAGCAGCCCTGGGGGAGGGAGAGAGGAGCTGTTTTTT. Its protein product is CASSPGGGREELFF.

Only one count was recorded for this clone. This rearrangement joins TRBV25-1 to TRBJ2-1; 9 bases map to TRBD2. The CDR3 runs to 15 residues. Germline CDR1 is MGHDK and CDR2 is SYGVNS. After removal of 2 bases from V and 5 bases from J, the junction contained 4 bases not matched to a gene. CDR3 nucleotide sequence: TGTGCCAGCAGTGAACCAGCGGGGGGACACAATGAGCAGTTCTTC. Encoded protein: CASSEPAGGHNEQFF. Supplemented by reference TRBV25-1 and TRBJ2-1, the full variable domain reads EADIYQTPRYLVIGTGKKITLECSQTMGHDKMYWYQQDPGMELHLIHYSYGVNSTEKGDLSSESTVSRIRTEHFPLTLESARPSHTSQYLCASSEPAGGHNEQFFGPGTRLTVL.

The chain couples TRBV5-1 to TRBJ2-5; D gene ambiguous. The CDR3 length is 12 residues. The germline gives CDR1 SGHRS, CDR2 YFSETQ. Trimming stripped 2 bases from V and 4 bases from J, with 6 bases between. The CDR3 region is CASSFTRETQYF. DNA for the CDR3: TGCGCCAGCAGCTTTACGAGAGAGACCCAGTACTTC. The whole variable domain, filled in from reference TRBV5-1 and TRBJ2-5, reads KAGVTQTPRYLIKTRGQQVTLSCSPISGHRSVSWYQQTPGQGLQFLFEYFSETQRNKGNFPGRFSGRQFSNSRSEMNVSTLELGDSALYLCASSFTRETQYFGPGTRLLVL.